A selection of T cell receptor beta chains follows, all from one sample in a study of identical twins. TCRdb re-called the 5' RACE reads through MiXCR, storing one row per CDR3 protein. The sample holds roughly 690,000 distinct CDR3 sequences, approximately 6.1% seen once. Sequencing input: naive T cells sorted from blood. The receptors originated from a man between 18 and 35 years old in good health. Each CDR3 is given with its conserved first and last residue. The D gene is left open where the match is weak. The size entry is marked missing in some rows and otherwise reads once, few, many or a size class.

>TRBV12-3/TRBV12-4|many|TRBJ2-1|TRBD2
CASSPGTSDTYNEQFF
TGTGCCAGCAGCCCTGGGACTAGCGACACCTACAATGAGCAGTTCTTC
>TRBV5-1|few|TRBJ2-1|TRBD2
CASRRIAGDNEQFF
TGCGCCAGCAGGCGAATAGCGGGAGACAATGAGCAGTTCTTC
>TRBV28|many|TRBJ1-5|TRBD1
CASMGQPLNQPQHF
TGTGCCAGCATGGGACAGCCGTTGAATCAGCCCCAGCATTTT
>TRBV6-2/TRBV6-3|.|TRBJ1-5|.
CASSYSYQPQHF
TGTGCCAGCAGTTACTCTTATCAGCCCCAGCATTTT
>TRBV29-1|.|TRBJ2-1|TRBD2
CSVSKLAGVYGEQFF
TGCAGCGTCAGCAAACTAGCGGGAGTCTATGGTGAGCAGTTCTTC
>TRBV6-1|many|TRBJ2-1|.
CASARPSSYNEQFF
TGTGCCAGCGCCCGCCCGAGCTCCTACAATGAGCAGTTCTTC
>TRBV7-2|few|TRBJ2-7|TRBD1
CASSNNRGEQYF
TGTGCCAGCAGCAATAACAGGGGCGAGCAGTACTTC
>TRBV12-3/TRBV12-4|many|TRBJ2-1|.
CASMSGNSYNEQFF
TGTGCCAGCATGAGCGGAAACTCCTACAATGAGCAGTTCTTC
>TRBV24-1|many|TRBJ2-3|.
CATSDMTSDTQYF
TGTGCCACCAGTGATATGACCTCAGATACGCAGTATTTT
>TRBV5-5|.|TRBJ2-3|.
CASSFGSGPDTQYF
TGTGCCAGCAGCTTCGGGTCAGGGCCAGATACGCAGTATTTT
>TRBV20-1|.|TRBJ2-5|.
CSARRSGTQETQYF
TGCAGTGCTAGAAGGTCCGGGACCCAAGAGACCCAGTACTTC
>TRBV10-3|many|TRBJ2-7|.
CAISEKGRLTYEQYF
TGTGCCATCAGTGAGAAGGGACGGTTAACCTACGAGCAGTACTTC
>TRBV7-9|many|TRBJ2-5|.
CASRSREETQYF
TGTGCCAGCAGATCCAGGGAAGAGACCCAGTACTTC
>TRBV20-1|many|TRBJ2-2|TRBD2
CSAVTSGRGELFF
TGCAGTGCGGTGACTAGCGGGAGGGGGGAGCTGTTTTTT
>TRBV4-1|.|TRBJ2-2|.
CASSLSSSATNTGELFF
TGCGCCAGCAGCCTCTCTTCTAGCGCTACGAACACCGGGGAGCTGTTTTTT
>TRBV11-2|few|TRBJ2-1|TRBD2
CASRREKTSYNEQFF
TGTGCTTCGCGGCGGGAGAAGACGTCCTACAATGAGCAGTTCTTC
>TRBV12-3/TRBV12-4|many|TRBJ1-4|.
CASSSGLTGVGTNEKLFF
TGTGCCAGCAGTTCCGGCCTGACGGGGGTGGGAACTAATGAAAAACTGTTTTTT
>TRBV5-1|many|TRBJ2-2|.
CASSATGYGELFF
TGCGCCAGCAGCGCCACAGGGTACGGGGAGCTGTTTTTT
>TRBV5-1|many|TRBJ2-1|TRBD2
CANALLAGGRSSYNEQFF
TGCGCCAACGCGTTATTAGCGGGAGGGAGGAGCTCCTACAATGAGCAGTTCTTC
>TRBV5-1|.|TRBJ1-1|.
CASSLVGGRTEAFF
TGCGCCAGCAGCTTGGTGGGGGGCAGGACTGAAGCTTTCTTT
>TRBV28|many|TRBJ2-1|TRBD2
CASSSSGSYNEQFF
TGTGCCAGCAGTTCTAGCGGGAGCTACAATGAGCAGTTCTTC
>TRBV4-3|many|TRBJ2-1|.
CASSRRSGHDNEQFF
TGCGCCAGCAGCCGTCGATCTGGACACGACAATGAGCAGTTCTTC
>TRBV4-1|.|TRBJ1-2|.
CASSPEDFYGYTF
TGCGCCAGCAGCCCGGAAGATTTCTATGGCTACACCTTC
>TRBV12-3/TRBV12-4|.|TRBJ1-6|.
CASREQVIDNSPLHF
TGTGCCAGCAGAGAACAGGTGATAGATAATTCACCCCTCCACTTT
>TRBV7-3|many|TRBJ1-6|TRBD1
CASSPTGGVGSPLHF
TGTGCCAGCAGCCCTACAGGGGGCGTAGGTTCACCCCTCCACTTT